This passage covers 22 T cell receptor beta chains from one sample sequenced in a study of Graves' ophthalmopathy and Graves' hyperthyroidism. Amplified material comprised TCR beta CDR3 regions derived from RNA transcripts. HTBI-primed RT-PCR formed the first round, and a multiplex PCR formed the second. TCRdb re-analysed the multiplex PCR reads in MiXCR, keeping a single row per CDR3 protein. The sample shows 1 million to 1.3 million distinct CDR3 sequences, 35% to 40% of them seen only once. The sequencing sample was made of peripheral blood or thyroid tissue (not recorded which). The receptors here all came from an adult man with Graves' hyperthyroidism.

The sample holds a few counts of this clonotype. This rearrangement joins TRBV5-7 to TRBJ2-2; the D is unclear. TRBV5-7 is filed as an ORF, its function uncertain. The CDR3 contains 14 residues. The V end lost 3 bases, the J end lost 4 bases, and 10 bases lay between the germline ends. The CDR3 loop is CASSSAPSTGELFF. CDR3 in DNA: TGTGCCAGCAGCTCCGCTCCTTCCACCGGGGAGCTGTTTTTT.

V gene TRBV18 combines with J gene TRBJ1-1; D is undetermined. The CDR3 totals 12 residues. Germline CDR1 is KGHSH and CDR2 is LQKENI. Trimming shortened V by 3 bases and J by 7 bases, and 9 bases separated the two germline ends. The CDR3 DNA sequence: TGTGCCAGCTCACCCCTACAGATTGAAGCTTTCTTT. Its translation: CASSPLQIEAFF.

The chain combines TRBV20-1 with TRBJ1-5; D unresolved. In germline, CDR1 is DFQATT, CDR2 SNEGSKA (reference sequence). CDR3 length: 15 residues. V lost 5 bases and J lost 0, with 14 bases in between. CDR3 sequence (DNA): TGCAGTGCTGCCCCCCTATTTGATAGCAATCAGCCCCAGCATTTT. Translation gives CSAAPLFDSNQPQHF.

This clonotype was recorded a few times. The J gene is TRBJ2-5, the V gene TRBV9, with D unclear. Trimming removed 0 bases at V and 7 bases at J, with 10 bases between. CDR3 length: 13 residues. The V gene's germline CDR1 is SGDLS and CDR2 YYNGEE. CDR3 DNA: TGTGCCAGCAGCGTAGGGGAATGGGGGACCCAGTACTTC. Encoded protein: CASSVGEWGTQYF.

V is TRBV2 and J is TRBJ2-7, with D possibly matching TRBD1 (6 bases). Germline V gene lookup returns CDR1 SNHLY and CDR2 FYNNEI. Trimming pared 1 base from V and 2 bases from J, leaving 15 bases between. The CDR3 covers 16 residues. The CDR3 DNA follows: TGTGCCAGCAGTGAAGGCAACAGGGCACCCACCTACGAGCAGTACTTC. This translates into CASSEGNRAPTYEQYF. Full variable domain (outside the CDR3, taken from reference TRBV2 and TRBJ2-7): EPEVTQTPSHQVTQMGQEVILRCVPISNHLYFYWYRQILGQKVEFLVSFYNNEISEKSEIFDDQFSVERPDGSNFTLKIRSTKLEDSAMYFCASSEGNRAPTYEQYFGPGTRLTVT.

Many counts were recorded for this clonotype. The chain uses TRBV10-3 and TRBJ2-7, with 9 bases matching TRBD1. J gave up 3 bases and V 4 bases, and 7 bases lay outside the gene matches. CDR3 size: 15 residues. Germline loops: CDR1 ENHRY, CDR2 SYGVKD. CDR3 nucleotides: TGTGCCATCAGTGCGCCCGGGACAGGGATCTACGAGCAGTACTTC. Protein: CAISAPGTGIYEQYF.

This chain uses TRBV10-3 with TRBJ1-2; 7 bases agree with TRBD1. CDR3 length: 14 amino acids. CDR1 is ENHRY, CDR2 SYGVKD, per germline. J was trimmed by 2 bases and V by 10 bases; bases with no gene match: 10. CDR3 bases: TGTGCCAGCATGCAGGGGGGACGCAACTATGGCTACACCTTC. This encodes CASMQGGRNYGYTF.

The rearrangement joins TRBV10-3 to TRBJ1-5; TRBD1 might be the D (6 bases). Germline CDR1 reads ENHRY; CDR2 reads SYGVKD. The CDR3 totals 14 residues. The V end was cut by 6 bases, the J end by 3 bases, with 12 bases between. The CDR3 region has the DNA TGTGCCATCAGACCACAGGGAATCAATCAGCCCCAGCATTTT. This encodes CAIRPQGINQPQHF.

V gene TRBV5-1 combines with J gene TRBJ2-5, with D possibly matching TRBD2 (5 bases). The CDR3 runs to 14 residues. Deletions cut 3 bases from V and 5 bases from J, with 14 bases between. Per germline, CDR1 SGHRS and CDR2 YFSETQ. As DNA, the CDR3 is TGCGCCAGCAGCTCCTCCGGGATAGGGGAGACCCAGTACTTC. This gives the protein CASSSSGIGETQYF.

Many counts were recorded for this clonotype. The rearrangement links TRBV7-9 to TRBJ1-2, with D uncertain. V lost 5 bases and J 1 base, leaving 14 bases between the germline ends. The CDR3 is 15 residues long. Germline CDR1 is SEHNR and CDR2 is FQNEAQ (reference sequence). The CDR3 region is CASSQTSPVNYGYTF. CDR3 DNA: TGTGCCAGCAGCCAGACTTCCCCGGTTAACTATGGCTACACCTTC. Based on the CDR3 plus reference TRBV7-9 and TRBJ1-2, the full variable domain is DTGVSQNPRHKITKRGQNVTFRCDPISEHNRLYWYRQTLGQGPEFLTYFQNEAQLEKSRLLSDRFSAERPKGSFSTLEIQRTEQGDSAMYLCASSQTSPVNYGYTFGSGTRLTVV.

The chain links TRBV15 to TRBJ2-7; D not certain. The CDR3 is 8 residues long. Germline V gene sequence: CDR1 LNHNV, CDR2 YYDKDF (reference sequence). DNA for the CDR3: TGTGCCACCAGCAGAGATGCCGTC. Translating gives CATSRDAV.

In its sample, this clonotype was seen a few times. The rearrangement links TRBV6-6 to TRBJ2-7; a possible D gene is TRBD1 (5 bases). Germline loops: CDR1 MNHNY, CDR2 SVGAGI (reference sequence). V was shortened by 0 bases and J by 2 bases, with 14 bases between the two germline ends. There are 16 residues in the CDR3. The CDR3 sequence is CASSYSTTQETYEQYF. The CDR3 DNA reads as TGTGCCAGCAGTTACTCGACAACACAGGAGACCTACGAGCAGTACTTC.

Of note for this clonotype: Just one base apart from a much larger clone, this may be a read error. The chain links TRBV19 to TRBJ1-1, with TRBD1 as a possible D gene (5 bases). With 1 base removed from V and 4 bases from J, the gap between germline ends came to 13 bases. The germline V gene encodes CDR1 LNHDA and CDR2 SQIVND (reference sequence). This CDR3 has 15 amino acids. The DNA for the CDR3 is TGTGCCAGTAGTATAGTAGCAGGGAGCGCCACTGAAGCTTTCTTT. This gives the protein CASSIVAGSATEAFF.

The chain is built from TRBV10-3 and TRBJ1-4; unclear D gene. Trimming shortened V by 3 bases and J by 7 bases, and 9 bases separated the two germline ends. This CDR3 region has 13 residues. Germline V gene sequence: CDR1 ENHRY, CDR2 SYGVKD. CDR3 loop: CAISDMGGEKLFF. The DNA of the CDR3 is TGTGCCATCAGTGACATGGGCGGTGAAAAACTGTTTTTT.

The V and J genes are TRBV7-2 and TRBJ1-4, with D possibly matching TRBD1 (5 bases). Per the germline V gene, CDR1 is SGHTA and CDR2 is FQGNSA. The CDR3 has 15 amino acids. The ends were cut back, 2 bases at V and 15 bases at J, with 22 bases in the middle. CDR3 amino acids: CASSLSGRVNEKVFF. Written as DNA, the CDR3 is TGTGCCAGCAGCTTATCAGGCAGGGTAAATGAAAAGGTGTTTTTT.

The V gene is TRBV7-9, the J gene TRBJ1-3, with no clear D. The V gene's germline CDR1 is SEHNR and CDR2 FQNEAQ (reference sequence). There are 12 residues in the CDR3. The V and J ends lost 8 bases and 4 bases respectively, with 9 bases between them. The chain's CDR3 is CASGLRGNTIYF. The CDR3 nucleotides are TGTGCCAGCGGCCTGAGGGGAAACACCATATATTTT. Full variable domain (missing parts from reference TRBV7-9 and TRBJ1-3): DTGVSQNPRHKITKRGQNVTFRCDPISEHNRLYWYRQTLGQGPEFLTYFQNEAQLEKSRLLSDRFSAERPKGSFSTLEIQRTEQGDSAMYLCASGLRGNTIYFGEGSWLTVV.

In its sample, this clonotype was seen many times. Written as DNA, the CDR3 is TGTGCCAGCAGTCCTCAGGGGGGGGACGAGCAGTACTTC. This codes for CASSPQGGDEQYF. This sequence joins TRBV25-1 and TRBJ2-7; D may be TRBD1 or TRBD2 (7 bases each). Germline V gene lookup returns CDR1 MGHDK and CDR2 SYGVNS. CDR3 length: 13 amino acids. Trimming left V 5 bases short and J 5 bases short, with 13 bases between.

This clonotype has a count of ten or more. The rearrangement uses TRBV12-3 or TRBV12-4 and TRBJ2-5; D call uncertain. The V and J ends lost 3 bases and 2 bases respectively, with 7 bases between them. The CDR3 is made up of 13 amino acids. This chain's CDR3 is CASSFFGQETQYF. The CDR3, as DNA: TGTGCCAGCAGTTTTTTCGGGCAAGAGACCCAGTACTTC.

V gene TRBV14 combines with J gene TRBJ2-2, with 8 bases aligning to TRBD1. CDR1 is SGHDN, CDR2 FVKESK, per germline. The CDR3 is 17 residues long. V was pared by 1 base and J by 2 bases, with 6 bases of the junction left unmatched. CDR3 nucleotide sequence: TGTGCCAGCAGCCAAGGCCGGGACAGGAGTAACACCGGGGAGCTGTTTTTT. Amino acids: CASSQGRDRSNTGELFF.

This clonotype has ten or more counts. The chain uses TRBV4-1 and TRBJ2-5; D is possibly TRBD2 (5 bases). The V end was cut by 0 bases, the J end by 2 bases, with 10 bases between. The CDR3 spans 15 residues. Germline V gives CDR1 MGHRA, CDR2 YSYEKL. The CDR3 protein is CASSQDSAGQETQYF. CDR3 coding DNA: TGCGCCAGCAGCCAAGATAGCGCAGGTCAAGAGACCCAGTACTTC.

This clonotype was detected many times. The chain combines TRBV4-3 with TRBJ1-1; a weak D match, TRBD1 (6 bases). This CDR3 contains 15 residues. Trimming removed 5 bases at V and 4 bases at J, with 17 bases between. The germline V gene encodes CDR1 LGHNA and CDR2 YSLEER. The DNA of the CDR3 is TGCGCCAGCAGCGCCCCCAGGGGCACGGGCACTGAAGCTTTCTTT. Its protein product is CASSAPRGTGTEAFF.

This clonotype occurred many times. The chain has TRBV25-1 and TRBJ1-2, with 7 bases identical to TRBD1. This CDR3 region has 13 residues. CDR1 is MGHDK, CDR2 SYGVNS, per germline. Trimming at V came to 4 bases and at J to 9 bases, leaving 8 bases not matched to a gene. In DNA form, the CDR3 reads TGTGCCAGCAGTGGAGGGGGCGATTCGTGCTACACCTTC. Its protein is CASSGGGDSCYTF.